These 3 T cell receptor beta chains were sequenced from one sample in a study. TCRdb recomputed calls from the RT-PCR reads with MiXCR, one row per CDR3 protein. Here the sample spans almost 700,000 distinct CDR3 sequences, 14% being singletons. The sequencing sample was made of memory CD4+ T cells from blood. These receptor sequences come from a female donor in good health, serving as a healthy control.

This clonotype was counted a few times. This chain connects TRBV7-9 to TRBJ2-1; the match to TRBD2 covers 9 bases. This CDR3 comprises 16 residues. V shed 1 base and J 7 bases; nucleotides not matched to a gene: 8. Germline V gene sequence: CDR1 SEHNR, CDR2 FQNEAQ (reference sequence). CDR3 sequence: CASSLGGGRGRNEQFF. The CDR3 DNA reads as TGTGCCAGCAGCTTAGGTGGCGGGAGGGGAAGAAATGAGCAGTTCTTC. Full variable domain (remainder filled in from reference TRBV7-9 and TRBJ2-1): DTGVSQNPRHKITKRGQNVTFRCDPISEHNRLYWYRQTLGQGPEFLTYFQNEAQLEKSRLLSDRFSAERPKGSFSTLEIQRTEQGDSAMYLCASSLGGGRGRNEQFFGPGTRLTVL.

The table lists this clonotype with many counts. The chain is built from TRBV28 and TRBJ2-7, with 9 bases lining up with TRBD2. Per germline, CDR1 MDHEN and CDR2 SYDVKM. The CDR3 has 18 residues. J was trimmed by 2 bases and V by 5 bases; bases with no gene match: 16. CDR3 DNA sequence: TGTGCCAGCAGTCCTTTTGAAGCGGGGGGCCGTCAAACCTACGAGCAGTACTTC. It translates to CASSPFEAGGRQTYEQYF.

Only a few counts were recorded for this clonotype. The gene calls are TRBV4-2 and TRBJ2-7; TRBD2 matches at 10 bases. The ends lost 4 bases at V and 6 bases at J; junction bases unmatched: 12. The CDR3 sequence is 16 residues long. CDR1 and CDR2 (germline): LGHNA, YNFKEQ. The CDR3 reads CASSPSGLAGDAEQYF. CDR3 DNA sequence: TGTGCCAGCAGCCCCTCAGGGCTAGCGGGAGATGCCGAGCAGTACTTC.